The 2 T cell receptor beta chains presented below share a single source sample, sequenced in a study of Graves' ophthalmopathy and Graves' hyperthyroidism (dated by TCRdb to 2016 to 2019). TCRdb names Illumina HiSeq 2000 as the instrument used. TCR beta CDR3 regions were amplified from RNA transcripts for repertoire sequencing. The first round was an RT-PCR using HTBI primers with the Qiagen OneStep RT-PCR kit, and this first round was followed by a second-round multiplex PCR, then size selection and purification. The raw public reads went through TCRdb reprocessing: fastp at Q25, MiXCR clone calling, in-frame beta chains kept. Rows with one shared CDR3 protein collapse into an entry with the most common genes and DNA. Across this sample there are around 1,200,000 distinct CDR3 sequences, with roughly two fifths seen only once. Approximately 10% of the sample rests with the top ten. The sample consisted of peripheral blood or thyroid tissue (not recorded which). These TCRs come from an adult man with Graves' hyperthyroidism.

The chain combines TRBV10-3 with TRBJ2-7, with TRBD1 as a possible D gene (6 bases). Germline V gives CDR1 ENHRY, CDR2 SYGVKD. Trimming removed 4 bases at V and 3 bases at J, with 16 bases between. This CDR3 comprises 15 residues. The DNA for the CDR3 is TGTGCCATCAGTGCTAGGACAGCCGATGGCTACGAGCAGTACTTC. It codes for CAISARTADGYEQYF.

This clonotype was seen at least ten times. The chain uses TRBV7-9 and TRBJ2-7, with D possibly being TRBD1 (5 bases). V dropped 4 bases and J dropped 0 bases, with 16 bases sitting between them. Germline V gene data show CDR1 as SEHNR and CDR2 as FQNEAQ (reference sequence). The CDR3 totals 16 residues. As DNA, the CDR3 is TGTGCCAGCAGCTCCCTAAGCCCGACAGACTCCTACGAGCAGTACTTC. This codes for CASSSLSPTDSYEQYF.